The clone carrying this T cell receptor beta chain came up many times. The record originates from a study of identical twins. This CDR3 has 16 residues. V gave up 7 bases and J gave up 5 bases; unmatched junction bases: 10. Germline V lookup: CDR1 SGHVS, CDR2 FNYEAQ. TCRdb reprocessed the 5' RACE reads with MiXCR, giving one entry per CDR3 protein. The table shows 700,000 or so distinct CDR3 sequences, with over 20% occurring only once. The same data also went into a second study, on T cells expressing NK-cell markers. As that report states: Seropositivity for HCMV was found in most of the eight sequenced donors, with one seronegative. Of the CD8+ T cell pool in about 6 donors, roughly 1.0-8% was accounted for by dominant NKG2C+ clonotypes.

The source material was PBMCs. The chain has TRBV7-6 and TRBJ2-2, with 10 bases aligning to TRBD1. This clonotype was sampled from a woman aged 18-29 years in good health. CDR3 region: CASNPTGGVLTGELFF. Here the CDR3 DNA reads TGTGCCAGCAACCCGACAGGGGGCGTATTGACCGGGGAGCTGTTTTTT.